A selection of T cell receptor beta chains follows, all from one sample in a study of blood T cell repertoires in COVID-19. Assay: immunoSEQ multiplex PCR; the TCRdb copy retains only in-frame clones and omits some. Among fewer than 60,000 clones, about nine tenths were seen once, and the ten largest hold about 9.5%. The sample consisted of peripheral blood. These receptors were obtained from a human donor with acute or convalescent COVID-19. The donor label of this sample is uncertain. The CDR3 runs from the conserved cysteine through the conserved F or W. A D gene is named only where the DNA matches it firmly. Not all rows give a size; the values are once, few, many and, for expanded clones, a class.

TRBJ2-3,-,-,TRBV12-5,TGTGCTAGTGGTTTGCAAGGGAGGGGGACGCAGTATTTT,CASGLQGRGTQYF
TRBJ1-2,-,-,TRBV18,TGTGCCAGCTCACAAGACACGAACTATGGCTACACCTTC,CASSQDTNYGYTF
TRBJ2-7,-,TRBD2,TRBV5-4,TGTGCCAGCAGCGGGGGACTAGCGGGAGGGCTGGGCCACGAGCAGTACTTC,CASSGGLAGGLGHEQYF
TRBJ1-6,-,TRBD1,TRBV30,TGTGCCTGGAGTGTACAAGGGGGCTGGGTTGGTTCACCCCTCCACTTT,CAWSVQGGWVGSPLHF
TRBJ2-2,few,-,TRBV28,TGTGCCAGCATTGACCCGGGGTCCTACACCGGGGAGCTGTTTTTT,CASIDPGSYTGELFF
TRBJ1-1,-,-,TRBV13,TGTGCCAGCAGCCCAGGACAGAGCACTGAAGCTTTCTTT,CASSPGQSTEAFF
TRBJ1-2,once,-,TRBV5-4,TGTGCCAGCAGCCCCTCGACTGGGGCTGTTGAAGGCTACACCTTC,CASSPSTGAVEGYTF
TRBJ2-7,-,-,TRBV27,TGTGCCAGCATCTCGAGGGACTCCATAGGCGAGCAGTACTTC,CASISRDSIGEQYF
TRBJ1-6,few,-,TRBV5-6,TGTGCCAGCAGCTTGGAGCGGGATTCACCCCTCCACTTT,CASSLERDSPLHF
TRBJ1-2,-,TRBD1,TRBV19,TGTGCCAGTAGTCACCAGACAGGGAATGGCTACACCTTC,CASSHQTGNGYTF
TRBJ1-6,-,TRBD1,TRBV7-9,TGTGCCAGCAGCCCGACAGGGCCTTCTTCACCCCTCCACTTT,CASSPTGPSSPLHF
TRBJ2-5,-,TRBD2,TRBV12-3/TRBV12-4,TGTGCCAGCAGTTTAGGGGGAGGGGAGACCCAGTACTTC,CASSLGGGETQYF
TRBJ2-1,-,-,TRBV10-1,TGCGCCAGCAGTGAGACCGGACAGCTGAGAAATGAGCAGTTCTTC,CASSETGQLRNEQFF
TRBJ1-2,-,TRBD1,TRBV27,TGTGCCAGCAGTCGACAGGGTGTCTTAGACTACACCTTC,CASSRQGVLDYTF
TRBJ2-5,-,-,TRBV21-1,TGTGCCAGCAGCCCCCTGGGACTAGCGGGTCAAGAGACCCAGTACTTC,CASSPLGLAGQETQYF
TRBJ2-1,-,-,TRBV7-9,TGTGCCAGCAGGGGAGAGAATGAGCAGTTCTTC,CASRGENEQFF
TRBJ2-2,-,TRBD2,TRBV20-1,TGCAGTGCTAGTTTACTAGCGGGAGACTTGAACACCGGGGAGCTGTTTTTT,CSASLLAGDLNTGELFF
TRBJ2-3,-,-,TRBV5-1,TGCGCCAGTTCCCGGGACACTAGGCTAGATACGCAGTATTTT,CASSRDTRLDTQYF